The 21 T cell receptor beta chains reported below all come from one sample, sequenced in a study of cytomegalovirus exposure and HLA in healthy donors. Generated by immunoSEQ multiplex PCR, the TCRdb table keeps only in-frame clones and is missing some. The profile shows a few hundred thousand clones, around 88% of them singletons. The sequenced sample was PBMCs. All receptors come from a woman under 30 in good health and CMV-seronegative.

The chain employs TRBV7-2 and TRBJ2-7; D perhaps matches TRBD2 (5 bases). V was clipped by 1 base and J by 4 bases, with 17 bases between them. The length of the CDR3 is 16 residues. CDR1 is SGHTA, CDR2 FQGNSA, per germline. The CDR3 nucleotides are TGTGCCAGCAGCTTAGAAAGCGTCTCCGGGGTTTACGAGCAGTACTTC. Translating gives CASSLESVSGVYEQYF.

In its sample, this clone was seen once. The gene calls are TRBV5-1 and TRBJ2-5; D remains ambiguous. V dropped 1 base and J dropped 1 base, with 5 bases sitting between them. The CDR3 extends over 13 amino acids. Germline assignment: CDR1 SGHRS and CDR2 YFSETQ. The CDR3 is CASSLFLQETQYF. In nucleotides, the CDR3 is TGCGCCAGCAGCTTGTTCCTCCAAGAGACCCAGTACTTC.

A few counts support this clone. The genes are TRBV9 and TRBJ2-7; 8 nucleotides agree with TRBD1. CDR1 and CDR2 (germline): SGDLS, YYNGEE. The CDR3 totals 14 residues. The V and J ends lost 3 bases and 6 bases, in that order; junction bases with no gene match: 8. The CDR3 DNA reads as TGTGCCAGCAGCGCACTAACCGACAGGGGCGAGCAGTACTTC. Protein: CASSALTDRGEQYF.

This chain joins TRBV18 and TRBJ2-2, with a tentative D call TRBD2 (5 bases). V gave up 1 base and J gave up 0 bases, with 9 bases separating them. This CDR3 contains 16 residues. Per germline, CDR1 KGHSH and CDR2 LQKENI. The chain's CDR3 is CASSPRRGSNTGELFF. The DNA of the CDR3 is TGTGCCAGCTCACCACGACGCGGGTCGAACACCGGGGAGCTGTTTTTT.

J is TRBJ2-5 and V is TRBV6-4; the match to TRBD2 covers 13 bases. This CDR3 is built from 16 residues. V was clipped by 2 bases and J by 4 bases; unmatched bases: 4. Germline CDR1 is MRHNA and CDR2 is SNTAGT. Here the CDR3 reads CASSDPTSGRSETQYF. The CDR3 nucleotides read TGTGCCAGCAGTGACCCGACTAGCGGGAGGTCAGAGACCCAGTACTTC.

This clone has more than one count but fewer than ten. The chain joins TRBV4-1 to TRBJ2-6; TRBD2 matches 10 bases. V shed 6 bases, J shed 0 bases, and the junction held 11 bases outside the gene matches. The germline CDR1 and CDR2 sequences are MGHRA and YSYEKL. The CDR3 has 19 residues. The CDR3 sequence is CASSHIGLADTSGANVLTF. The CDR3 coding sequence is TGCGCCAGCAGTCACATAGGACTAGCGGATACCTCTGGGGCCAACGTCCTGACTTTC.

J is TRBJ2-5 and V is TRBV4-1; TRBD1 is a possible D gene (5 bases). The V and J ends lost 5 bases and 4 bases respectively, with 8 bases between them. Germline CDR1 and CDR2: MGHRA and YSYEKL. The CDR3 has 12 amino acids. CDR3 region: CASSFQGETQYF. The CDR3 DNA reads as TGCGCCAGCAGCTTCCAGGGAGAGACCCAGTACTTC.

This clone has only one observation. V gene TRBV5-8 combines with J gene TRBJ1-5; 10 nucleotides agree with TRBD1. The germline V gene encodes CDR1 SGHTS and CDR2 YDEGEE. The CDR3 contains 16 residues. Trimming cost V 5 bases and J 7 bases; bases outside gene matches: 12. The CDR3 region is CASSATGGSWNQPQHF. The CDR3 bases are TGTGCCAGCAGTGCGACAGGGGGCTCTTGGAACCAGCCCCAGCATTTT.

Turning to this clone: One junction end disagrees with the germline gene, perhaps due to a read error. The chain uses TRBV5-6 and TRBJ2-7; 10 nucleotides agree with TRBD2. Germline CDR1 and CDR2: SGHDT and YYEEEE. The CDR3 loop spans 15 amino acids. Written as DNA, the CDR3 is TGTGCCAGCAGCCTGAGCGGGAGGGCCTCCCACGAGCAGTACTTC. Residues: CASSLSGRASHEQYF. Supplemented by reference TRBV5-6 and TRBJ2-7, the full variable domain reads DAGVTQSPTHLIKTRGQQVTLRCSPKSGHDTVSWYQQALGQGPQFIFQYYEEEERQRGNFPDRFSGHQFPNYSSELNVNALLLGDSALYLCASSLSGRASHEQYFGPGTRLTVT.

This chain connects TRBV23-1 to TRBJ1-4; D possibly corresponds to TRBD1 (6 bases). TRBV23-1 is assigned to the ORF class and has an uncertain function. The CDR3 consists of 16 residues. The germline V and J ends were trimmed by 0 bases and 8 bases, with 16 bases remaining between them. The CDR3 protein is CASSQSRGAGEEKLFF. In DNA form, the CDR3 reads TGCGCCAGCAGTCAATCCCGGGGGGCCGGAGAAGAAAAACTGTTTTTT.

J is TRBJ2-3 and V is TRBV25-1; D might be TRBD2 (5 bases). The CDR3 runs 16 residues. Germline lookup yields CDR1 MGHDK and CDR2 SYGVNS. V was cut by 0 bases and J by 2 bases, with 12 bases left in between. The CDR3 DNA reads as TGTGCCAGCAGTGAATATCAGAGCGGCTACACAGATACGCAGTATTTT. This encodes CASSEYQSGYTDTQYF.

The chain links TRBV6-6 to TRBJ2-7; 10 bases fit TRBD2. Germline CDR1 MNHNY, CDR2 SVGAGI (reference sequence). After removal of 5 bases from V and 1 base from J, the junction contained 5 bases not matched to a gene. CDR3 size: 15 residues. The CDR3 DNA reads TGTGCCAGCAGTCAAGCGGGAGGGAGGTCCTACGAGCAGTACTTC. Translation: CASSQAGGRSYEQYF.

The CDR3 nucleotides read TGTGCCAGCAGCAATACCGGGACAGACTCTGGAAACACCATATATTTT. Its translation is CASSNTGTDSGNTIYF. This chain joins TRBV7-9 and TRBJ1-3; 7 positions agree with TRBD1. This CDR3 is built from 16 residues. Trimming took 5 bases from V and 0 from J; bases not matched to a gene: 7. CDR1 is SEHNR and CDR2 is FQNEAQ in the germline V gene (reference sequence). Supplemented by reference TRBV7-9 and TRBJ1-3, the full variable domain reads DTGVSQNPRHKITKRGQNVTFRCDPISEHNRLYWYRQTLGQGPEFLTYFQNEAQLEKSRLLSDRFSAERPKGSFSTLEIQRTEQGDSAMYLCASSNTGTDSGNTIYFGEGSWLTVV.

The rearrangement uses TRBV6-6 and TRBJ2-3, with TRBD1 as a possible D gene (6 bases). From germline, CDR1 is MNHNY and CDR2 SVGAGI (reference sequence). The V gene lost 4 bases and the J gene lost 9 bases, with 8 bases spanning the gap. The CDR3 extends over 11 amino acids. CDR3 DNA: TGTGCCAGCAGTTTACAGGGAACGCAGTATTTT. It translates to CASSLQGTQYF.

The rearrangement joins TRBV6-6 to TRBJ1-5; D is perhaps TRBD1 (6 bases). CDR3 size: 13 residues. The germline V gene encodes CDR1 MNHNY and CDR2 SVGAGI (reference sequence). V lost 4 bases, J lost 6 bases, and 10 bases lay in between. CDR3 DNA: TGTGCCAGCAGTTCACGAGGGGGTCAGCCCCAGCATTTT. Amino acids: CASSSRGGQPQHF.

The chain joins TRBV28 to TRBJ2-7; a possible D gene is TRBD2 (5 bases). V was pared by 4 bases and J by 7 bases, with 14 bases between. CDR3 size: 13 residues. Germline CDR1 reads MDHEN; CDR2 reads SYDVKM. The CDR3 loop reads CASSSKRDWEQYF. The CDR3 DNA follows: TGTGCCAGCAGTTCAAAGAGGGATTGGGAGCAGTACTTC.

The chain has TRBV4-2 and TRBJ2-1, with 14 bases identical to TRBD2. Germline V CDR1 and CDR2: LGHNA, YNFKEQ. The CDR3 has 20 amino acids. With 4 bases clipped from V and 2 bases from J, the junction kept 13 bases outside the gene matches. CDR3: CASSPRGLAGGHETYNEQFF. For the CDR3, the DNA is TGTGCCAGCAGCCCGAGAGGACTAGCGGGAGGACACGAGACCTACAATGAGCAGTTCTTC.

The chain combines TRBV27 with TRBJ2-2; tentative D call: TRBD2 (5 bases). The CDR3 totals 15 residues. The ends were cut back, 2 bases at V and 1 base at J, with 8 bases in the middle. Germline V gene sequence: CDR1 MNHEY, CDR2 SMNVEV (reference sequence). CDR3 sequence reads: CASSLAGWNTGELFF. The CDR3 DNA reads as TGTGCCAGCAGTTTAGCGGGTTGGAACACCGGGGAGCTGTTTTTT.

The CDR3 is CASRADTYEQYF. In DNA, the CDR3 is TGTGCCAGCAGGGCAGACACCTACGAGCAGTACTTC. The chain joins TRBV28 to TRBJ2-7; D not certain. Germline CDR1 and CDR2: MDHEN and SYDVKM. The length of the CDR3 is 12 residues. Deletions cut 6 bases from V and 2 bases from J, with 8 bases between.

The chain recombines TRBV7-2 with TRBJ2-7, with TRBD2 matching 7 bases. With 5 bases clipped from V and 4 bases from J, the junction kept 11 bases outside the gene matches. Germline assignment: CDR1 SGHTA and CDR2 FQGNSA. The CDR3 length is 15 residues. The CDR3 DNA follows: TGTGCCAGCAGCCCCAGCTCTATCGGGGGGTACGAGCAGTACTTC. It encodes CASSPSSIGGYEQYF.

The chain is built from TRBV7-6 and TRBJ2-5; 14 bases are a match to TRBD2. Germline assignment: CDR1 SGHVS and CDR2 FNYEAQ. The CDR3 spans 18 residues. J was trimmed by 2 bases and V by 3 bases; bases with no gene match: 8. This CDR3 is CASSFGLAGGWVQETQYF. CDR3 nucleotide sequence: TGTGCCAGCAGCTTCGGACTAGCGGGAGGATGGGTGCAAGAGACCCAGTACTTC.